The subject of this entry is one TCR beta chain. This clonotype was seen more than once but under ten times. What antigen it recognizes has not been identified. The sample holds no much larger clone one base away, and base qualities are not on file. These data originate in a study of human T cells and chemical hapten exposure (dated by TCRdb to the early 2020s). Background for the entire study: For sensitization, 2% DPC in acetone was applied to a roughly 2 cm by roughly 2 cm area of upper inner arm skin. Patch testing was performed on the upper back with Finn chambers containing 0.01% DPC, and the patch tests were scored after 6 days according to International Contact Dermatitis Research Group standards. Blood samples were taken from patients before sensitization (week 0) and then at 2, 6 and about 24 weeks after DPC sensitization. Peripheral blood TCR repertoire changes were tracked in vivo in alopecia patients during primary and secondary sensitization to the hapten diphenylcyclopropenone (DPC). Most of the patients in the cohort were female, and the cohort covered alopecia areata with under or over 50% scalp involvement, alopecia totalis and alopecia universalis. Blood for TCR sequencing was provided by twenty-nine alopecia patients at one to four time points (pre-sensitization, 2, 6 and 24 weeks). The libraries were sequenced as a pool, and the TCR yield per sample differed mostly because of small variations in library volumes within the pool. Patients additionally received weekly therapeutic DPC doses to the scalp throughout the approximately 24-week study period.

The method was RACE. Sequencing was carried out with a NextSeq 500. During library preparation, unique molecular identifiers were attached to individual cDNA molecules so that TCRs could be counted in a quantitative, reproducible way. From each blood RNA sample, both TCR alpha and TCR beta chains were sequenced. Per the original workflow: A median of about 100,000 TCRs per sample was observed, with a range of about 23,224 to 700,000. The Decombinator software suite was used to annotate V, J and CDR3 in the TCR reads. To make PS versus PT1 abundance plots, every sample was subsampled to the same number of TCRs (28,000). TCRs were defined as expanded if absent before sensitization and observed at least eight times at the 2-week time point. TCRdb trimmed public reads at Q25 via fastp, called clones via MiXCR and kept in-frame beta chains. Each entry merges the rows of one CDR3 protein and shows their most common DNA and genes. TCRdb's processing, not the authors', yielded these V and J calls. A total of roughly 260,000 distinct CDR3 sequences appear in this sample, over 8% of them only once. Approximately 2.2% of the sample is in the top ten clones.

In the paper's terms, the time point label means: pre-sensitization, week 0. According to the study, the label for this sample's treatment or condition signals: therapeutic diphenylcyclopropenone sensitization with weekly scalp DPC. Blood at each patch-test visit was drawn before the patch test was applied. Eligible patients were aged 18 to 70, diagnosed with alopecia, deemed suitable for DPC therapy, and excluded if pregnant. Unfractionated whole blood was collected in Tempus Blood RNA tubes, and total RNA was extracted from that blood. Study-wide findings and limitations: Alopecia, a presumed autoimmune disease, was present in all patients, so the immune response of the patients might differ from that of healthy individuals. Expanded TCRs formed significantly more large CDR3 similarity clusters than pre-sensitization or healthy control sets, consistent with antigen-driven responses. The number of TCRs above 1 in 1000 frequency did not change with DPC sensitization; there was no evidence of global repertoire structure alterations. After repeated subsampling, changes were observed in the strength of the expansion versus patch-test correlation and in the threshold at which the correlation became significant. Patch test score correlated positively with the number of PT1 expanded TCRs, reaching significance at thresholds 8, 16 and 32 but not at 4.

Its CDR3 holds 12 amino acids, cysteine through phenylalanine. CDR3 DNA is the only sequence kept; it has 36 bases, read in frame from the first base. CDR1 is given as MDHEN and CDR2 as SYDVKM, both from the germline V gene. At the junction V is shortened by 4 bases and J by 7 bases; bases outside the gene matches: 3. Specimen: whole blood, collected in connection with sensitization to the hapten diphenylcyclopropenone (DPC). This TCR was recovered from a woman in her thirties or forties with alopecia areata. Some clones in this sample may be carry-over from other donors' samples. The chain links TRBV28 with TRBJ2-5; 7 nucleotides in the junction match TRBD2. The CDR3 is CASSSGEGTQYF. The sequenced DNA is TGTGCCAGCAGTTCCGGGGAGGGGACCCAGTACTTC. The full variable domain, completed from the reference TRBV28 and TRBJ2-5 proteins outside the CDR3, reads DVKVTQSSRYLVKRTGEKVFLECVQDMDHENMFWYRQDPGLGLRLIYFSYDVKMKEKGDIPEGYSVSREKKERFSLILESASTNQTSMYLCASSSGEGTQYFGPGTRLLVL.